This T cell receptor (beta chain) was recovered during a study of T cell responses to AZD1222 COVID-19 vaccine. Study conclusions and caveats: Close to half of spike-specific TCRs reportedly recognize unmutated variant regions. Donors were mostly white British, more females; clonal diversity possibly underestimated.

As regards this clone: Its antigen remains unknown.

J gave up 4 bases and V 7 bases, and 11 bases lay outside the gene matches. The CDR3 is 15 amino acids. The germline gives CDR1 SNHLY, CDR2 FYNNEI. Only in-frame clones appear in the TCRdb table, and some are missing; sequencing was by immunoSEQ multiplex PCR. The sample has about 140,000 clones, 85% to 95% seen once. The source material was peripheral blood, sampled on day 0 of AZD1222 vaccination. The sequence was collected from an adult in good health. The J gene is TRBJ2-3, the V gene TRBV2; 7 bases line up with TRBD2. CDR3 sequence: CASIDGGGPADTQYF. The CDR3 bases are TGTGCCAGCATTGATGGGGGAGGGCCGGCAGATACGCAGTATTTT.